This T cell receptor (beta chain) was retrieved from a study of early T cells in non-severe SARS-CoV-2 infection. Study information: Unpaired chains resulted from sequencing bulk RNA of unsorted whole blood. Study results and limitations: There was a bias toward anti-spike CD8 responses in VDJdb matching, which missed private and CD4 specificities.

This clonotype has just a few counts. The target antigen is unknown. Unique molecular identifier tags were affixed to discrete cDNA molecules. TCRdb called the 5' RACE reads again in MiXCR, with one record for every CDR3 protein. The sample gives tens of thousands of distinct CDR3 sequences, roughly 10% of which show up once; around 6.6% is in the top ten. The CDR3 is 13 residues long. V shed 6 bases and J shed 8 bases, with 16 bases lying between them. The sample taken for sequencing was whole blood. This clonotype was sampled from an adult who was a healthcare worker with PCR-confirmed SARS-CoV-2 infection or an uninfected control (not recorded which). The genes are TRBV12-3 or TRBV12-4 and TRBJ1-2, with D maybe TRBD1 (5 bases). CDR3 bases: TGTGCCAGCAGATCAGGGCCGCTCGGGGGCTACACCTTC. Protein product: CASRSGPLGGYTF.